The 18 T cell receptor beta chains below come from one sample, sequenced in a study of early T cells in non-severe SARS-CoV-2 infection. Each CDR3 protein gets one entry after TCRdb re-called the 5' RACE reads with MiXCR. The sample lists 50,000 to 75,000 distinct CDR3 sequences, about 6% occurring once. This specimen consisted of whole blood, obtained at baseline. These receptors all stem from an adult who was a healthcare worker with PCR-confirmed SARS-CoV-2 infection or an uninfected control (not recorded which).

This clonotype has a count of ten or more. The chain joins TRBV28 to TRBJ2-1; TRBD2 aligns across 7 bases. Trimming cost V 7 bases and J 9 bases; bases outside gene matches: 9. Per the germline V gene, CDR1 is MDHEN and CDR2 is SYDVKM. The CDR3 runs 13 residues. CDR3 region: CASIGPGGSEQFF. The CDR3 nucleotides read TGTGCCAGCATCGGACCCGGGGGGAGTGAGCAGTTCTTC.

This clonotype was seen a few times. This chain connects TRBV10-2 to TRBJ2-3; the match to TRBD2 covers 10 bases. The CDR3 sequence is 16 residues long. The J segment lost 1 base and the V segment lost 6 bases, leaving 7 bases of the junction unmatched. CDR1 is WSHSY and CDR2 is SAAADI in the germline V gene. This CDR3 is CASRLAGFLGTDTQYF. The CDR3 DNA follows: TGCGCCAGCAGACTAGCGGGGTTCTTGGGCACAGATACGCAGTATTTT.

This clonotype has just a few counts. The CDR3 DNA follows: TGTGCCATCAGTGATGTAACGGACAGGGGTCCCTACGAGCAGTACTTC. It is translated as CAISDVTDRGPYEQYF. The V call is TRBV10-3, the J call TRBJ2-7, with 9 bases aligning to TRBD1. The CDR3 loop spans 16 amino acids. The J segment lost 2 bases and the V segment lost 3 bases, leaving 8 bases of the junction unmatched. Germline CDR1 reads ENHRY; CDR2 reads SYGVKD.

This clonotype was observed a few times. CDR3 region: CASSSEAAKNIQYF. CDR3 bases: TGCGCCAGCAGCTCGGAGGCAGCCAAAAACATTCAGTACTTC. The chain recombines TRBV5-1 with TRBJ2-4, with D possibly TRBD2 on 5 matching bases. Trimming took off 3 bases at V and 0 bases at J, with 7 bases between the two ends. Germline loops: CDR1 SGHRS, CDR2 YFSETQ. The CDR3 extends over 14 amino acids.

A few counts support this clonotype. CDR3 bases: TGCAGTGCAGCCGGGGGGTATGGCTACACCTTC. It encodes CSAAGGYGYTF. The rearrangement joins TRBV20-1 to TRBJ1-2, with D tentatively TRBD1 (5 bases). The CDR3 loop spans 11 amino acids. The V end was cut by 6 bases, the J end by 5 bases, with 10 bases between. Germline CDR1 reads DFQATT; CDR2 reads SNEGSKA (reference sequence).

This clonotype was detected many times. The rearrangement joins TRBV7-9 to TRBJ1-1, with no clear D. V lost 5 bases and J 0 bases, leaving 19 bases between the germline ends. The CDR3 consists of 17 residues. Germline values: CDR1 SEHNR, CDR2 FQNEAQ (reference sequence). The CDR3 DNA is TGTGCCAGCAGCCCGCGGATCGTTCGAGAAATGAACACTGAAGCTTTCTTT. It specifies CASSPRIVREMNTEAFF.

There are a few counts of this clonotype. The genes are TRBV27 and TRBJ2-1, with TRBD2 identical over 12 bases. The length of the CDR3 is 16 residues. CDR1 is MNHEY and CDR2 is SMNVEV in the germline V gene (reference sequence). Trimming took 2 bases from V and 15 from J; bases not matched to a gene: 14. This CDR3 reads CASSLETSGRIPPTFF. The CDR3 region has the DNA TGTGCCAGCAGTTTAGAAACTAGCGGGAGGATCCCCCCCACGTTCTTC.

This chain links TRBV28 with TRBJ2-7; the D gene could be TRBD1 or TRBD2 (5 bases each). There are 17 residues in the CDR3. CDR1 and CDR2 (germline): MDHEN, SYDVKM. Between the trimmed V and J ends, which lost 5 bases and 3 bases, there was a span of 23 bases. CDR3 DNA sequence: TGTGCCAGCAGTGCCCGGGACGCTGGGCCCCGTTTCTACGAGCAGTACTTC. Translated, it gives CASSARDAGPRFYEQYF.

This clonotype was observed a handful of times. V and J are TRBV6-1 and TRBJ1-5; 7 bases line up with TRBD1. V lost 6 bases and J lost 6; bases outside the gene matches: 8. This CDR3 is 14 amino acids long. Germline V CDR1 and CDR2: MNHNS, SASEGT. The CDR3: CASRQTGSGQPQHF. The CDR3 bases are TGTGCCAGCAGGCAGACAGGGAGCGGTCAGCCCCAGCATTTT.

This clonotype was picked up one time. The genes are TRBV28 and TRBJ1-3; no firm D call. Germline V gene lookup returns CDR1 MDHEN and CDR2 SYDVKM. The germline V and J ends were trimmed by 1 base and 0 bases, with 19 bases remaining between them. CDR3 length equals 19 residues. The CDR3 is CASSLFTPLADYSGNTIYF. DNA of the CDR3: TGTGCCAGCAGTTTATTCACCCCCCTCGCCGACTACTCTGGAAACACCATATATTTT.

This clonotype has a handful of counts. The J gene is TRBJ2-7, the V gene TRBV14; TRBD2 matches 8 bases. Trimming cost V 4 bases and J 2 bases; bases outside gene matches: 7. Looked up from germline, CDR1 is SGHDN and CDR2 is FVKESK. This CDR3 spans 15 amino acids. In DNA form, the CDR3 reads TGTGCCAGCAGCCGGTCTAGCGGGTCTACCTACGAGCAGTACTTC. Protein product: CASSRSSGSTYEQYF. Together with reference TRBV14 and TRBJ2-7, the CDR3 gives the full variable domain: EAGVTQFPSHSVIEKGQTVTLRCDPISGHDNLYWYRRVMGKEIKFLLHFVKESKQDESGMPNNRFLAERTGGTYSTLKVQPAELEDSGVYFCASSRSSGSTYEQYFGPGTRLTVT.

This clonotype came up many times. The CDR3 nucleotides read TGTGCCAGCAGTTACTTCCTTAGGGGGGACATCGCTGGAAACACCATATATTTT. As protein: CASSYFLRGDIAGNTIYF. The rearrangement joins TRBV6-5 to TRBJ1-3; D may be TRBD1 (6 bases). Germline CDR1 is MNHEY and CDR2 is SVGAGI. V was cut by 1 base and J by 2 bases, with 18 bases left in between. The CDR3 sequence is 18 residues long.

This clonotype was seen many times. CDR3 bases: TGTGCCATCAGTGACCCGACCGGGACTAGTTATTACCATACGCAGTATTTT. It translates to CAISDPTGTSYYHTQYF. The chain links TRBV10-3 to TRBJ2-3, with 8 positions matching TRBD2. Germline CDR1 ENHRY, CDR2 SYGVKD. The CDR3 spans 17 residues. V was pared by 3 bases and J by 7 bases, with 15 bases of the junction left unmatched.

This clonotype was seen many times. CDR3 DNA: TGCAGTGCTAGAGACCGAGTCACTAGCACAGATACGCAGTATTTT. The encoded protein is CSARDRVTSTDTQYF. V gene TRBV20-1 combines with J gene TRBJ2-3; unclear D gene. This CDR3 has 15 residues. The V and J ends lost 0 bases and 0 bases respectively, with 10 bases between them. Germline CDR1 reads DFQATT; CDR2 reads SNEGSKA (reference sequence).

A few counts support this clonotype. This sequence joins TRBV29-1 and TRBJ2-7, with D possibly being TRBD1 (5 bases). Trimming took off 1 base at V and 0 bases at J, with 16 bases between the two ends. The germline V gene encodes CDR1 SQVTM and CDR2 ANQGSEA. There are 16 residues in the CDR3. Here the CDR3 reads CSVEVSVYDSSYEQYF. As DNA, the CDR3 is TGCAGCGTTGAAGTTTCGGTTTATGACAGCTCCTACGAGCAGTACTTC.

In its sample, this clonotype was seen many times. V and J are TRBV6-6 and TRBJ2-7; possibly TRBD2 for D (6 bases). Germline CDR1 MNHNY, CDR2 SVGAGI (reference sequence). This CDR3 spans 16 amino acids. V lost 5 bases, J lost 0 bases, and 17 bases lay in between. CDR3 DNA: TGTGCCAGCAGTGGGTGGGGGGAAAGTAGCTCCTACGAGCAGTACTTC. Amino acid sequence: CASSGWGESSSYEQYF.

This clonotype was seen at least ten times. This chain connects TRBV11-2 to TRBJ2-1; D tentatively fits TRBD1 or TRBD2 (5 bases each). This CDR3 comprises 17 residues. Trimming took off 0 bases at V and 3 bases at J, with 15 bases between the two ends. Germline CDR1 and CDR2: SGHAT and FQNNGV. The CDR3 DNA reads TGTGCCAGCAGCTTAGAACGGCAGGGAGAATACTACAATGAGCAGTTCTTC. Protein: CASSLERQGEYYNEQFF.

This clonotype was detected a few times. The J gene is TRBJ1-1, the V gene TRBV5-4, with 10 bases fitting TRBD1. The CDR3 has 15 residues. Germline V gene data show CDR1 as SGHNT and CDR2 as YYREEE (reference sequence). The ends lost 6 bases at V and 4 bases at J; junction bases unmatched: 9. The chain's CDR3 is CASTWGRTGGTEAFF. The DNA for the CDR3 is TGTGCCAGCACCTGGGGACGGACAGGGGGCACTGAAGCTTTCTTT.